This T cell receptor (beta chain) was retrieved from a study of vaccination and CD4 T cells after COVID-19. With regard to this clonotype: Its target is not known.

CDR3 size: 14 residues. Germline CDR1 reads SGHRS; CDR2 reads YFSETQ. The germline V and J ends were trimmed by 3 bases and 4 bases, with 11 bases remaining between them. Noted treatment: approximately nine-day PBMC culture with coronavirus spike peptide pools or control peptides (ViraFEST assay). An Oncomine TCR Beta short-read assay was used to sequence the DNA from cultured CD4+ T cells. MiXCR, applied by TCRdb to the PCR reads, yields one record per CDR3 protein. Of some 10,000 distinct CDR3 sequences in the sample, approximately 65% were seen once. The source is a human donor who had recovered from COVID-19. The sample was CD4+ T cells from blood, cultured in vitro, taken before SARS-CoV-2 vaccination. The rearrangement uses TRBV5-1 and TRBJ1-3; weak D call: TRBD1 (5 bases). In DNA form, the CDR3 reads TGCGCCAGCAGCTCTCCCGACAGAGGAAACACCATATATTTT. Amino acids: CASSSPDRGNTIYF.